This T cell receptor beta chain was recorded in a study of control samples from healthy donors and cancer patients. Clones were read by immunoSEQ multiplex PCR, and TCRdb kept only the in-frame ones, dropping some. The repertoire holds roughly 120,000 clones, with roughly 90% as singletons. The CDR3 has 13 amino acids. Trimming took off 4 bases at V and 5 bases at J, with 12 bases between the two ends. Germline CDR1 is SGHDT and CDR2 is YYEEEE. This TCR was sampled from a man aged 50-60 years in good health. This chain joins TRBV5-6 and TRBJ1-2; possible D gene TRBD1, 6 bases. The material sequenced was blood. Here the CDR3 reads CASSPDRSYGYTF. The CDR3 coding sequence is TGTGCCAGCAGCCCAGACAGGAGTTATGGCTACACCTTC.